A single sample gave rise to the 26 T cell receptor beta chains below, sequenced in a study of blood T cell repertoires in COVID-19. Sequencing used immunoSEQ multiplex PCR; TCRdb keeps in-frame clones, though not all of them. The sample carries about 150,000 clones, around 85% recorded once. Sequences were obtained from peripheral blood. The receptor set was obtained from a man older than 75 with COVID-19, enrolled during active disease.

This clone came up once. The chain couples TRBV2 to TRBJ2-5; TRBD1 matches 9 bases. CDR3 length: 15 amino acids. Germline-derived CDR1 and CDR2 are SNHLY and FYNNEI. Trimming at V came to 7 bases and at J to 5 bases, leaving 11 bases not matched to a gene. DNA for the CDR3: TGTGCCAGCACGGAACAGGGGGCGCCTGGGGAGACCCAGTACTTC. It codes for CASTEQGAPGETQYF.

V usage is TRBV7-8 and J usage is TRBJ2-3; D might be TRBD1 (5 bases). Germline CDR1 is SGHVS and CDR2 is FQNEAQ. The CDR3 totals 14 residues. Trimming cost V 3 bases and J 6 bases, with 13 bases left between them. The CDR3 bases are TGTGCCAGCAGCTTTAAAGGGGCCGGTGATACGCAGTATTTT. Protein product: CASSFKGAGDTQYF.

The J gene is TRBJ1-2, the V gene TRBV9, with unresolved D. The germline V and J ends were trimmed by 0 bases and 3 bases, with 9 bases remaining between them. The germline V gene encodes CDR1 SGDLS and CDR2 YYNGEE. The CDR3 spans 14 residues. CDR3 DNA: TGTGCCAGCAGCGTAGAGTTGGCTGACTATGGCTACACCTTC. Protein: CASSVELADYGYTF.

V gene TRBV27 combines with J gene TRBJ2-3; 8 bases match TRBD2. V lost 0 bases and J lost 3; bases outside the gene matches: 2. This CDR3 spans 15 amino acids. Germline V gene data show CDR1 as MNHEY and CDR2 as SMNVEV (reference sequence). In DNA form, the CDR3 reads TGTGCCAGCAGTTTATCTCCGGGGGGGACAGATACGCAGTATTTT. This sequence encodes CASSLSPGGTDTQYF.

This chain joins TRBV4-2 and TRBJ1-3; D not resolved. The CDR3 sequence is 13 residues long. The V and J ends lost 0 bases and 5 bases respectively, with 5 bases between them. Looked up from germline, CDR1 is LGHNA and CDR2 is YNFKEQ. The CDR3: CASSQDFRNTIYF. The DNA of the CDR3 is TGTGCCAGCAGCCAAGATTTTAGAAACACCATATATTTT.

The V and J genes are TRBV19 and TRBJ1-3; D ambiguous. V was pared by 3 bases and J by 4 bases, with 7 bases between. This CDR3 comprises 13 residues. Germline CDR1 and CDR2: LNHDA and SQIVND (reference sequence). The CDR3 bases are TGTGCCAGTAGTATTCAGATCGGAAACACCATATATTTT. Protein: CASSIQIGNTIYF.

V and J are TRBV29-1 and TRBJ2-7, with a weak D call TRBD2 (5 bases). The V and J ends lost 0 bases and 5 bases respectively, with 17 bases between them. The CDR3 totals 15 residues. Per the germline V gene, CDR1 is SQVTM and CDR2 is ANQGSEA. The CDR3 sequence: CSVEEASRRWNEQYF. The DNA of the CDR3 is TGCAGCGTTGAAGAGGCCTCTCGGAGGTGGAACGAGCAGTACTTC.

The chain employs TRBV6-1 and TRBJ2-7, with 11 bases aligning to TRBD2. Unmatched junction bases numbered 8, after V lost 4 bases and J lost 0 bases. CDR1 is MNHNS, CDR2 SASEGT, per germline. The CDR3 sequence is 17 residues long. CDR3 protein: CASSGSQTSGDSYEQYF. The CDR3 coding sequence is TGTGCCAGCAGTGGTAGCCAGACTAGCGGGGACTCCTACGAGCAGTACTTC.

The rearrangement joins TRBV5-1 to TRBJ2-3; TRBD1 aligns across 11 bases. With 0 bases clipped from V and 4 bases from J, the junction kept 1 base outside the gene matches. In germline, CDR1 is SGHRS, CDR2 YFSETQ. This CDR3 is 15 amino acids long. The CDR3 DNA sequence: TGCGCCAGCAGCTTGGGGACAGGGGGCGCAGATACGCAGTATTTT. Translation: CASSLGTGGADTQYF.

The J gene is TRBJ2-5, the V gene TRBV2, with 8 bases that match TRBD2. J was trimmed by 2 bases and V by 8 bases; bases with no gene match: 13. The germline gives CDR1 SNHLY, CDR2 FYNNEI. This CDR3 comprises 16 residues. CDR3 sequence (DNA): TGTGCCAGCGCCTTAGAGGCGGGGGGTCAGCAAGAGACCCAGTACTTC. Protein sequence: CASALEAGGQQETQYF.

The chain carries TRBV7-2 and TRBJ2-3; tentative D call: TRBD1 (6 bases). This CDR3 is built from 14 residues. Looked up from germline, CDR1 is SGHTA and CDR2 is FQGNSA. Trimming left V 6 bases short and J 3 bases short, with 13 bases between. The CDR3 nucleotides are TGTGCCAGCAGATTGGGGGCGAGAACAGATACGCAGTATTTT. Residues: CASRLGARTDTQYF.

V and J are TRBV5-4 and TRBJ2-7; 8 nucleotides match TRBD2. This CDR3 is built from 15 residues. J gave up 7 bases and V 0 bases, and 9 bases lay outside the gene matches. CDR1 and CDR2 (germline): SGHNT, YYREEE (reference sequence). DNA for the CDR3: TGTGCCAGCAGCTTGGAAAGCGGGGGATCCGGGGAGCAGTACTTC. Protein sequence: CASSLESGGSGEQYF.

This chain joins TRBV6-5 and TRBJ1-2, with D unresolved. This CDR3 region has 14 residues. V shed 2 bases and J shed 3 bases, with 10 bases lying between them. Germline V gene lookup returns CDR1 MNHEY and CDR2 SVGAGI. This CDR3 reads CASSYLSADYGYTF. Written as DNA, the CDR3 is TGTGCCAGCAGTTACCTCAGCGCGGACTATGGCTACACCTTC.

The chain carries TRBV18 and TRBJ1-1; maybe TRBD1 (5 bases). V lost 5 bases to trimming and J lost 7 bases, with 17 bases between them. Germline V gives CDR1 KGHSH, CDR2 LQKENI. The CDR3 has 14 amino acids. CDR3 sequence reads: CASSTGGGVYEAFF. Here the CDR3 DNA reads TGTGCCAGCTCAACGGGTGGGGGGGTATATGAAGCTTTCTTT.

The V gene is TRBV2, the J gene TRBJ1-2, with 7 bases identical to TRBD1. V shed 4 bases, J shed 3 bases, and the junction held 2 bases outside the gene matches. CDR1 and CDR2 (germline): SNHLY, FYNNEI. There are 13 residues in the CDR3. CDR3 sequence (DNA): TGTGCCAGCAGTGGGGACAGTGACTATGGCTACACCTTC. It translates to CASSGDSDYGYTF.

CDR3 coding DNA: TGTGCCAGCAGCTTGAGGACAGGTGGCAATCAGCCCCAGCATTTT. Encoded protein: CASSLRTGGNQPQHF. The chain has TRBV5-6 and TRBJ1-5; 7 nucleotides align to TRBD1. V was clipped by 1 base and J by 2 bases; unmatched bases: 3. Germline V gives CDR1 SGHDT, CDR2 YYEEEE. This CDR3 is 15 amino acids long.

The chain employs TRBV2 and TRBJ1-4; TRBD1 matches 8 bases. Looked up from germline, CDR1 is SNHLY and CDR2 is FYNNEI. V shed 4 bases, J shed 8 bases, and the junction held 9 bases outside the gene matches. The CDR3 length is 15 residues. CDR3 DNA: TGTGCCAGCAGTGTGGGGCAGGGGGCGCGGGAAAAACTGTTTTTT. Protein sequence: CASSVGQGAREKLFF.

The V gene is TRBV10-3, the J gene TRBJ1-2; 8 bases agree with TRBD1. The J segment lost 0 bases and the V segment lost 4 bases, leaving 7 bases of the junction unmatched. This CDR3 spans 16 amino acids. Germline assignment: CDR1 ENHRY and CDR2 SYGVKD. This CDR3 reads CAISATGVASNYGYTF. CDR3 nucleotides: TGTGCCATCAGTGCGACAGGGGTTGCGTCTAACTATGGCTACACCTTC.

Worth noting for this clone: Other nucleotide sequences from this sample produce the same CDR3. The chain links TRBV19 to TRBJ1-5, with TRBD1 matching over 10 bases. Germline loops: CDR1 LNHDA, CDR2 SQIVND (reference sequence). V lost 5 bases to trimming and J lost 2 bases; unmatched junction nucleotides: 0. The CDR3 has 14 amino acids. The CDR3 region has the DNA TGTGCCAGTAGTGGGACAGGGGGCAATCAGCCCCAGCATTTT. It is translated as CASSGTGGNQPQHF.

This clone was counted between two and nine times. CDR3 bases: TGTGCCAGCTCACCAATGACGGCAGGGGCTAATGAAAAACTGTTTTTT. The encoded protein is CASSPMTAGANEKLFF. The V and J genes are TRBV18 and TRBJ1-4; the D gene is possibly TRBD1 (6 bases). The length of the CDR3 is 16 residues. Trimming removed 2 bases from V and 3 bases from J, with 13 bases in between. Germline lookup yields CDR1 KGHSH and CDR2 LQKENI.

This clone showed up just a few times. The chain carries TRBV10-3 and TRBJ2-1; D gene unclear. Germline V gene data show CDR1 as ENHRY and CDR2 as SYGVKD. Trimming pared 2 bases from V and 9 bases from J, leaving 11 bases between. The CDR3 is 13 amino acids. CDR3 coding DNA: TGTGCCATCAGTGAGGCGGCCAGTCGTGAGCAGTTCTTC. It specifies CAISEAASREQFF.

V is TRBV27 and J is TRBJ1-6, with TRBD1 matching 8 bases. The V and J ends lost 1 base and 10 bases, in that order; junction bases with no gene match: 9. CDR1 is MNHEY and CDR2 is SMNVEV in the germline V gene (reference sequence). There are 16 residues in the CDR3. CDR3 region: CASSLYGGQGGSPLHF. The CDR3 DNA reads TGTGCCAGCAGTTTATACGGCGGACAGGGCGGATCACCCCTCCACTTT.

The V gene is TRBV7-8, the J gene TRBJ1-1; 9 nucleotides match TRBD1. Germline trimming cut 3 bases from V and 1 base from J; bases unmatched to any gene: 12. Germline V gene data show CDR1 as SGHVS and CDR2 as FQNEAQ. This CDR3 contains 18 residues. The CDR3 loop is CASSFAVPGQGPNTEAFF. CDR3 nucleotides: TGTGCCAGCAGCTTCGCAGTCCCGGGACAGGGTCCGAACACTGAAGCTTTCTTT. The complete variable domain, with remaining parts taken from reference TRBV7-8 and TRBJ1-1, reads GAGVSQSPRYKVAKRGQDVALRCDPISGHVSLFWYQQALGQGPEFLTYFQNEAQLDKSGLPSDRFFAERPEGSVSTLKIQRTQQEDSAVYLCASSFAVPGQGPNTEAFFGQGTRLTVV.

The chain is built from TRBV7-9 and TRBJ1-2, with TRBD1 as a possible D gene (6 bases). This CDR3 has 15 amino acids. Per the germline V gene, CDR1 is SEHNR and CDR2 is FQNEAQ (reference sequence). Trimming removed 4 bases from V and 4 bases from J, with 16 bases in between. As DNA, the CDR3 is TGTGCCAGCAGCTCGCCGGGACAAGTATTCTATGGCTACACCTTC. Protein sequence: CASSSPGQVFYGYTF. Supplemented by reference TRBV7-9 and TRBJ1-2, the full variable domain reads DTGVSQNPRHKITKRGQNVTFRCDPISEHNRLYWYRQTLGQGPEFLTYFQNEAQLEKSRLLSDRFSAERPKGSFSTLEIQRTEQGDSAMYLCASSSPGQVFYGYTFGSGTRLTVV.

The chain is built from TRBV7-3 and TRBJ2-3, with a possible D match to TRBD1 (6 bases). CDR1 and CDR2 (germline): SGHTA, FQGTGA. V was cut by 0 bases and J by 1 base, with 8 bases left in between. This CDR3 region has 15 residues. The CDR3, as DNA: TGTGCCAGCAGCTTAACACAGGGTGGCACAGATACGCAGTATTTT. Translated: CASSLTQGGTDTQYF.

The chain joins TRBV12-3 or TRBV12-4 to TRBJ2-7; possibly TRBD2 for D (5 bases). This CDR3 has 13 amino acids. The germline V and J ends were trimmed by 1 base and 9 bases, with 13 bases remaining between them. CDR3 in amino acids: CASSLGTADVQYF. DNA of the CDR3: TGTGCCAGCAGTTTAGGGACTGCGGATGTGCAGTACTTC.